This TCR beta chain was recorded in a study of tumor and adjacent non-tumor tissue in lung cancer. Across the whole study: Stage I to III disease affected about nine men and several women aged about 30 to 85. Whole-study findings and limits: Tumor repertoires had a smaller top 100 clone share than normal lung. TCR diversity was significantly greater in tumor than normal lung tissue.

Concerning this clonotype: The antigen is unknown.

The template was RNA from unsorted bulk tissue. Three rounds of nested PCR, following a modified ARM-PCR protocol, produced the TCRbeta library. TCRdb recomputed calls from the multiplex PCR reads with MiXCR, one row per CDR3 protein. The top ten clones hold around 27% of a sample with 200,000 to 250,000 distinct CDR3 sequences, over 55% of them seen once. The clonotype was recovered from a man in his 60s with non-small cell lung cancer. Sequencing was done on a sample of lung tumor tissue.

The CDR3 loop is CSARPQRHMNSPLHF. The CDR3 nucleotides are TGCAGTGCTAGACCCCAACGACATATGAATTCACCCCTCCACTTT. The chain joins TRBV20-1 to TRBJ1-6; unclear D gene. Germline lookup yields CDR1 DFQATT and CDR2 SNEGSKA (reference sequence). The CDR3 totals 15 residues. Trimming took 2 bases from V and 7 from J, leaving 15 bases between them.